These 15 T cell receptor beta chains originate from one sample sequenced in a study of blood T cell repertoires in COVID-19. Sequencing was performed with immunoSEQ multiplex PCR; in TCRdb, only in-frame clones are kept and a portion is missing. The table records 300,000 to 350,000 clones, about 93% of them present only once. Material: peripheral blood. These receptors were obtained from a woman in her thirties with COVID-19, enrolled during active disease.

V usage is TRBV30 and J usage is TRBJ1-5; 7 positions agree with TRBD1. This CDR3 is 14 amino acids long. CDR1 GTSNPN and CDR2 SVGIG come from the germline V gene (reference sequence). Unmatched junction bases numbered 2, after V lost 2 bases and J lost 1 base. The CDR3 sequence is CAWSTGQSNQPQHF. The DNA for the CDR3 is TGTGCCTGGAGTACGGGACAGAGCAATCAGCCCCAGCATTTT.

This CDR3 reads CASRATGNTGELFF. CDR3 in DNA: TGCGCCAGCAGGGCGACAGGGAACACCGGGGAGCTGTTTTTT. The rearrangement joins TRBV10-1 to TRBJ2-2; possible D gene TRBD1, 6 bases. Germline V gene data show CDR1 as WNHNN and CDR2 as SYGVQD (reference sequence). V was shortened by 6 bases and J by 1 base, with 9 bases between the two germline ends. The CDR3 is 14 residues long.

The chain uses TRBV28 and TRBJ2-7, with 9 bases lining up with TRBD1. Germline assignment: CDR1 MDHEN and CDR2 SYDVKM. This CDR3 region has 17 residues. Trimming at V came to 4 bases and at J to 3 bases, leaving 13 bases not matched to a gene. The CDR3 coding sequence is TGTGCCAGCAGTTCAAGCAACAGGGGGCGGTGGGGCTACGAGCAGTACTTC. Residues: CASSSSNRGRWGYEQYF.

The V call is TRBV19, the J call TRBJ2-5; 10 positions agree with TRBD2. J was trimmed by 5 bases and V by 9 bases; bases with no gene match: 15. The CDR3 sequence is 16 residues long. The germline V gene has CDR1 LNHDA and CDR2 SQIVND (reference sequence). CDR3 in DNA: TGTGCCAGCACTCGTCGGCTAGCGGGAGTTGGGGAGACCCAGTACTTC. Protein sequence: CASTRRLAGVGETQYF.

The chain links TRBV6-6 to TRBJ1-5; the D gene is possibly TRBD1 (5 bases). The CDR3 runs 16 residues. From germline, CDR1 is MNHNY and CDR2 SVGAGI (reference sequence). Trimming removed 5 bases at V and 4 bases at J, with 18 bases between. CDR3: CASSTGGGGGNQPQHF. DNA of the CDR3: TGTGCCAGCAGTACTGGCGGGGGAGGAGGGAATCAGCCCCAGCATTTT.

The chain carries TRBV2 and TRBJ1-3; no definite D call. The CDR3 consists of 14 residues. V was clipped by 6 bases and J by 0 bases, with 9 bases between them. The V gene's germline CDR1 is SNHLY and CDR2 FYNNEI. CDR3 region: CASRQESSGNTIYF. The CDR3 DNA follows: TGTGCCAGCAGGCAGGAAAGCTCTGGAAACACCATATATTTT.

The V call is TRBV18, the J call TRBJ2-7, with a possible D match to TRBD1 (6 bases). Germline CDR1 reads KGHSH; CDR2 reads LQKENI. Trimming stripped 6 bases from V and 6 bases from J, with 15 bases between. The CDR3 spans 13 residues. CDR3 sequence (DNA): TGTGCCAGCTCTCCCTACAGGGACGGCGAGCAGTACTTC. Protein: CASSPYRDGEQYF.

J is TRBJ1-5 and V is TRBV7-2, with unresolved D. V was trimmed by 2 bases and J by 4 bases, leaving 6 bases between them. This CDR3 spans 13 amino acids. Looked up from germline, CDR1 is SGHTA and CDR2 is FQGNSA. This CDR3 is CASSLRVNQPQHF. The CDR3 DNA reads TGTGCCAGCAGCTTACGAGTTAATCAGCCCCAGCATTTT.

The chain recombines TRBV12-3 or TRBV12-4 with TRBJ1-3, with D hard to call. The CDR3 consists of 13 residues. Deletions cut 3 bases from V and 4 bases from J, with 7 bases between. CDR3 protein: CASSFPGGNTIYF. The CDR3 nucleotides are TGTGCCAGCAGTTTCCCGGGAGGAAACACCATATATTTT.

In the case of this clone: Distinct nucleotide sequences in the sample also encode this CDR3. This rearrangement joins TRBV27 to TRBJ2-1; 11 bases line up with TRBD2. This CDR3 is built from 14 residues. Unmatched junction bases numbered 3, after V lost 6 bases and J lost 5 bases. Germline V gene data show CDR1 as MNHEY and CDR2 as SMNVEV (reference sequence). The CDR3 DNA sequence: TGTGCCAGCAGCCTGACTAGCGGGAACAATGAGCAGTTCTTC. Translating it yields CASSLTSGNNEQFF.

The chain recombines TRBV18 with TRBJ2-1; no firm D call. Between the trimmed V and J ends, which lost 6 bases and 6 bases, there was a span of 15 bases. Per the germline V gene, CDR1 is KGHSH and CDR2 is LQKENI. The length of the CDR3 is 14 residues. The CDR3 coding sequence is TGTGCCAGCTCCTCCCCCCCCCGAGTCAATGAGCAGTTCTTC. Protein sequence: CASSSPPRVNEQFF.

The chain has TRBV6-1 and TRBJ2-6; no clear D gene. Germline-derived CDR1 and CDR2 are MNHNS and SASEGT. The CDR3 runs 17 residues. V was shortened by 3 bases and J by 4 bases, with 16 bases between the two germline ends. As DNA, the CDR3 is TGTGCCAGCAGTGATGGGCAGCCGGCGTCAGGGGCCAACGTCCTGACTTTC. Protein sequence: CASSDGQPASGANVLTF.

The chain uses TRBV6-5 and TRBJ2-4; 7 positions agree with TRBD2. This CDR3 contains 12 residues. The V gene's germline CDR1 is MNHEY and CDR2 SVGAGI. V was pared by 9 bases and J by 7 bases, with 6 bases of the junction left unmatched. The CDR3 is CASSGRENIQYF. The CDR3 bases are TGTGCCAGTTCGGGGCGGGAGAACATTCAGTACTTC.

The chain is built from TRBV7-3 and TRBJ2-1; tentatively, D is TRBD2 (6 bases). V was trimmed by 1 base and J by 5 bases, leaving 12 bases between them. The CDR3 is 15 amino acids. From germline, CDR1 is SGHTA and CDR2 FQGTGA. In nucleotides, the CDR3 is TGTGCCAGCAGCTTAAACGTGGGAGGTCACAATGAGCAGTTCTTC. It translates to CASSLNVGGHNEQFF.

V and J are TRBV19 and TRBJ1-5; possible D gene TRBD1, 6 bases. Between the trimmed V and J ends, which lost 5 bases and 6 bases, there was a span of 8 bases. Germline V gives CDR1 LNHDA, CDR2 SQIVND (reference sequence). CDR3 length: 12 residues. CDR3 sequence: CASSSTGQPQHF. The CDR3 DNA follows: TGTGCCAGTAGTTCGACAGGTCAGCCCCAGCATTTT.